Listed below are T cell receptor beta chains from one sample, sequenced in a study of T cell changes during pregnancy in multiple sclerosis. Generated by immunoSEQ multiplex PCR, the TCRdb table keeps only in-frame clones and is missing some. This sample carries around 43,000 clones, 90% to 95% of them seen once, and the ten largest clones take roughly 4.3%. Here the sequenced sample was CD8+ T cells from peripheral blood mononuclear cells, taken after pregnancy. These receptors were collected from a female donor with multiple sclerosis, enrolled in a pregnancy study. Both conserved end residues are part of each CDR3. The order of the fields is D gene, J gene, clone size, V gene, CDR3 protein, CDR3 DNA. D genes are given only for firm matches. Not all rows give a size; the values are once, few, many and, for expanded clones, a class.

. | TRBJ2-2 | . | TRBV7-9 | CASSPLSGELFF | TGTGCCAGCAGCCCTCTATCCGGGGAGCTGTTTTTT
. | TRBJ1-2 | . | TRBV6-5 | CASSIRGPTYGYTF | TGTGCCAGCAGTATTAGGGGTCCTACCTATGGCTACACCTTC
. | TRBJ1-1 | . | TRBV4-3 | CASSQSAILTRDTEAFF | TGCGCCAGCAGCCAATCCGCGATTTTGACCCGGGACACTGAAGCTTTCTTT
. | TRBJ2-3 | . | TRBV19 | CASTRRAGDTQYF | TGTGCCAGTACCCGACGGGCGGGAGATACGCAGTATTTT
TRBD1 | TRBJ2-1 | once | TRBV27 | CASSSTGIHEQFF | TGTGCCAGCAGTTCGACAGGGATCCATGAGCAGTTCTTC
. | TRBJ2-7 | . | TRBV4-1 | CASSQEPDTYDAYEQYF | TGCGCCAGCAGCCAAGAACCGGACACCTACGACGCCTACGAGCAGTACTTC
. | TRBJ1-1 | . | TRBV1 | CTSSHLFRDREAPNTEAFF | TGCACCAGCAGCCACCTTTTCCGGGACAGAGAAGCACCGAACACTGAAGCTTTCTTT
. | TRBJ1-6 | . | TRBV7-9 | CASSLVGPNSPLHF | TGTGCCAGCAGCTTAGTGGGGCCTAATTCACCCCTCCACTTT
. | TRBJ1-5 | . | TRBV19 | CASSIDENRFDSNQPQHF | TGTGCCAGTAGTATAGATGAGAACAGGTTCGATAGCAATCAGCCCCAGCATTTT
TRBD2 | TRBJ2-7 | . | TRBV6-1 | CASRLAEQYF | TGTGCCAGCCGACTAGCGGAGCAGTACTTC
. | TRBJ2-1 | . | TRBV7-8 | CASSAYPSSYNEQFF | TGTGCCAGCAGCGCATATCCGAGCTCCTACAATGAGCAGTTCTTC
. | TRBJ2-1 | . | TRBV7-9 | CASSLSGRGNNEQFF | TGTGCCAGCAGCTTGTCTGGGCGGGGCAACAATGAGCAGTTCTTC
TRBD1 | TRBJ1-1 | . | TRBV4-3 | CASSPGPQGVNTEAFF | TGCGCCAGCAGCCCAGGCCCACAGGGGGTGAACACTGAAGCTTTCTTT
. | TRBJ2-3 | . | TRBV27 | CASSLVAGRSTDTQYF | TGTGCCAGCAGTCTGGTGGCGGGGCGAAGCACAGATACGCAGTATTTT
. | TRBJ2-7 | . | TRBV29-1 | CSVRAANSYEQYF | TGCAGCGTCAGGGCGGCAAACTCCTACGAGCAGTACTTC
TRBD1 | TRBJ2-7 | once | TRBV5-4 | CASEPNPDRVEQYF | TGTGCCAGCGAACCGAATCCTGACAGGGTCGAGCAGTACTTC
. | TRBJ1-1 | . | TRBV13 | CASSLGGTPLHTEAFF | TGTGCCAGCAGCTTAGGCGGGACACCATTGCACACTGAAGCTTTCTTT
. | TRBJ2-7 | . | TRBV27 | CASRHGHGQVHYEQYF | TGTGCCAGCAGGCATGGGCATGGGCAGGTCCACTACGAGCAGTACTTC
TRBD1 | TRBJ2-1 | . | TRBV2 | CASRDLDRGPRNEQFF | TGTGCCAGCAGAGACCTGGACAGGGGGCCGCGCAATGAGCAGTTCTTC
. | TRBJ2-7 | . | TRBV7-9 | CASSLALRHFSYEQYF | TGTGCCAGCAGCTTAGCCCTCCGACACTTCTCCTACGAGCAGTACTTC
TRBD2 | TRBJ2-1 | . | TRBV7-9 | CASSWTSGRAREQFF | TGTGCCAGCAGCTGGACTAGCGGGAGGGCCCGTGAGCAGTTCTTC
TRBD1 | TRBJ1-2 | once | TRBV19 | CASSQTGDYGYTF | TGTGCCAGTAGTCAGACAGGGGACTATGGCTACACCTTC
. | TRBJ2-1 | . | TRBV5-4 | CASSLWGASYNEQFF | TGTGCCAGCAGCTTGTGGGGAGCGTCCTACAATGAGCAGTTCTTC
TRBD1 | TRBJ2-5 | . | TRBV7-3 | CASSETGGLQETQYF | TGTGCCAGCAGCGAGACAGGGGGACTGCAGGAGACCCAGTACTTC
. | TRBJ2-5 | . | TRBV5-1 | CASSLAVSGGYQETQYF | TGCGCCAGCAGCTTGGCTGTGTCGGGGGGCTATCAAGAGACCCAGTACTTC
. | TRBJ1-2 | . | TRBV30 | CAWEIQGHAFYGYTF | TGTGCCTGGGAAATCCAGGGACACGCGTTCTATGGCTACACCTTC
. | TRBJ2-3 | . | TRBV6-1 | CASITWPADTQYF | TGTGCCAGCATTACGTGGCCTGCAGATACGCAGTATTTT
. | TRBJ2-1 | . | TRBV14 | CASSPNSFYEQFF | TGTGCCAGCAGCCCCAACAGTTTCTATGAGCAGTTCTTC
. | TRBJ1-2 | . | TRBV13 | CASSLRRGNDGYTF | TGTGCCAGCAGCTTAAGGAGGGGAAATGATGGCTACACCTTC
. | TRBJ1-4 | . | TRBV29-1 | CSSGGVAISEKLFF | TGCAGCTCCGGGGGGGTGGCGATAAGTGAAAAACTGTTTTTT
TRBD1 | TRBJ1-1 | . | TRBV7-9 | CASSLYGTGLTEAFF | TGTGCCAGCAGCCTCTATGGGACAGGGCTCACTGAAGCTTTCTTT
. | TRBJ1-1 | once | TRBV19 | CASSIFVDTEAFF | TGTGCCAGTAGTATATTCGTCGACACTGAAGCTTTCTTT
TRBD1 | TRBJ1-2 | . | TRBV2 | CAVRTGDGYTF | TGTGCCGTCAGGACAGGGGATGGCTACACCTTC
TRBD2 | TRBJ2-1 | once | TRBV7-9 | CASSSPSGSNEQFF | TGTGCCAGCAGCTCTCCTAGCGGGAGTAATGAGCAGTTCTTC
. | TRBJ2-1 | once | TRBV7-9 | CASSNPSYNEQFF | TGTGCCAGCTCTAACCCCTCCTACAATGAGCAGTTCTTC
TRBD2 | TRBJ2-7 | . | TRBV2 | CASSDRETSEIYEQYF | TGTGCCAGCAGTGATAGGGAGACTAGCGAAATCTACGAGCAGTACTTC
TRBD2 | TRBJ2-7 | . | TRBV9 | CASSTTRGDEQYF | TGTGCCAGCAGCACTACACGGGGGGACGAGCAGTACTTC
. | TRBJ1-3 | once | TRBV29-1 | CSVEGGGNTIYF | TGCAGCGTTGAAGGGGGCGGAAACACCATATATTTT
. | TRBJ2-5 | once | TRBV7-7 | CASTDLGGEETQYF | TGTGCCAGCACCGATTTGGGTGGGGAGGAGACCCAGTACTTC
. | TRBJ1-3 | . | TRBV7-2 | CASSLIASGNTIYF | TGTGCCAGCAGCTTAATAGCCTCTGGAAACACCATATATTTT